This TCR beta chain was recorded in a study of blood T cell repertoires in COVID-19. As for the study in general: From the United States, Italy and Spain came samples of acute and convalescent COVID-19. T cells, B-cell-depleted T cells, or PBMCs provided the cDNA or gDNA that served as material.

This CDR3 has 19 amino acids. J was trimmed by 0 bases and V by 5 bases; bases with no gene match: 9. The germline CDR1 and CDR2 sequences are SEHNR and FQNEAQ (reference sequence). Authors' methods: From reference gene primer amplification, estimates of nucleated cell counts were derived. Produced via immunoSEQ multiplex PCR; TCRdb's table is partial and in-frame only. The V and J calls and clone size were taken over from that table, and D and trimming were inferred from the DNA. The sample holds fewer than 110,000 clones, around 92% seen once. V and J are TRBV7-9 and TRBJ2-6, with 11 positions matching TRBD1. The source of this sequence is a woman aged 55-70 years with acute or convalescent COVID-19. Sequencing was done on a sample of peripheral blood. Here the CDR3 DNA reads TGTGCCAGCAGCCTTACCCCGGGACAGGGGGGCTCTGGGGCCAACGTCCTGACTTTC. This gives the protein CASSLTPGQGGSGANVLTF.